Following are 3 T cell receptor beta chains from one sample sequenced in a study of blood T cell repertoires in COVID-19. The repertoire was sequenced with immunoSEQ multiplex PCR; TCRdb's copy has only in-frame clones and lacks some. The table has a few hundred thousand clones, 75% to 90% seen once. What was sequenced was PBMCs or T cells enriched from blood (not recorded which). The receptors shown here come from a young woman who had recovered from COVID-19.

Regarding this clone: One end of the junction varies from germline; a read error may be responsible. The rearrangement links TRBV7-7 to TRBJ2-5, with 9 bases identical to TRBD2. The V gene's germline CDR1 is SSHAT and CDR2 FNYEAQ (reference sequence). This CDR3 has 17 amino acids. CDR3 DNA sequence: TGTGCTAGCAGCTTACCGCGGGGGGGGACGAACCAAGAGACCCAGTACTTC. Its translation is CASSLPRGGTNQETQYF.

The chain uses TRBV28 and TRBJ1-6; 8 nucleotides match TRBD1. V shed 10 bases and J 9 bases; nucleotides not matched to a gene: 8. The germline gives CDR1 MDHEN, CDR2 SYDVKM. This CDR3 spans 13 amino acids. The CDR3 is CATGQGPGSPLHF. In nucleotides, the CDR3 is TGTGCCACCGGACAGGGTCCGGGTTCACCCCTCCACTTT.

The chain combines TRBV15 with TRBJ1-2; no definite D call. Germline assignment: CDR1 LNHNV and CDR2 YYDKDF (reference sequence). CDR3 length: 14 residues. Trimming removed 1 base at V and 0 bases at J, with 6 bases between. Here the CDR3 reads CATSRARTNYGYTF. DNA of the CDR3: TGTGCCACCAGCAGAGCCAGGACTAACTATGGCTACACCTTC.